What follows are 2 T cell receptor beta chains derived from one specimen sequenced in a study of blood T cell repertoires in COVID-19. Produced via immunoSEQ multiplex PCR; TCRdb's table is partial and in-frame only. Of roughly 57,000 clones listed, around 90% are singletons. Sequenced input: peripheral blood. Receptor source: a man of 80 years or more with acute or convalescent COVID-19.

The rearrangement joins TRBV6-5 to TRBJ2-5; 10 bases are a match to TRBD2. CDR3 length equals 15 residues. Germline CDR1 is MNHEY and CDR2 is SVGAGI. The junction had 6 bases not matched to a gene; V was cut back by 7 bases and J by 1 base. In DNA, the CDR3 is TGTGCCAGCATACGAGAGCGGGGGGGCCAAGAGACCCAGTACTTC. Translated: CASIRERGGQETQYF.

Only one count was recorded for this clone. CDR3 loop: CASSTLAGGEQFF. CDR3 coding DNA: TGTGCCAGCAGTACTCTAGCGGGTGGAGAGCAGTTCTTC. The rearrangement joins TRBV2 to TRBJ2-1; 8 nucleotides line up with TRBD2. The V gene end was trimmed by 5 bases and the J gene end by 10 bases; junction bases not matched to a gene: 7. The CDR3 sequence is 13 residues long. Looked up from germline, CDR1 is SNHLY and CDR2 is FYNNEI.